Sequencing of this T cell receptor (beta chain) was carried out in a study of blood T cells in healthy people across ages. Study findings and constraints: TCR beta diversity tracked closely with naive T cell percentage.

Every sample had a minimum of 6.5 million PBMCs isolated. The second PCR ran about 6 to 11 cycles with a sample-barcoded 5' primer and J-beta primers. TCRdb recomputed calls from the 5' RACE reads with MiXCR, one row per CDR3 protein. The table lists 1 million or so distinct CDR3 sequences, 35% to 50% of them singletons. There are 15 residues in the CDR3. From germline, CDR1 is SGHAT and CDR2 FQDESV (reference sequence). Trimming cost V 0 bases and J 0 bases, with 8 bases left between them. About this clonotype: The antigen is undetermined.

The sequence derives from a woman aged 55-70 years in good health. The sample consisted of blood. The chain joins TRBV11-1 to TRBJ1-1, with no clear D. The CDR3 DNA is TGTGCCAGCAGCTTAGCCCCAGCCTTGAACACTGAAGCTTTCTTT. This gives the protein CASSLAPALNTEAFF.